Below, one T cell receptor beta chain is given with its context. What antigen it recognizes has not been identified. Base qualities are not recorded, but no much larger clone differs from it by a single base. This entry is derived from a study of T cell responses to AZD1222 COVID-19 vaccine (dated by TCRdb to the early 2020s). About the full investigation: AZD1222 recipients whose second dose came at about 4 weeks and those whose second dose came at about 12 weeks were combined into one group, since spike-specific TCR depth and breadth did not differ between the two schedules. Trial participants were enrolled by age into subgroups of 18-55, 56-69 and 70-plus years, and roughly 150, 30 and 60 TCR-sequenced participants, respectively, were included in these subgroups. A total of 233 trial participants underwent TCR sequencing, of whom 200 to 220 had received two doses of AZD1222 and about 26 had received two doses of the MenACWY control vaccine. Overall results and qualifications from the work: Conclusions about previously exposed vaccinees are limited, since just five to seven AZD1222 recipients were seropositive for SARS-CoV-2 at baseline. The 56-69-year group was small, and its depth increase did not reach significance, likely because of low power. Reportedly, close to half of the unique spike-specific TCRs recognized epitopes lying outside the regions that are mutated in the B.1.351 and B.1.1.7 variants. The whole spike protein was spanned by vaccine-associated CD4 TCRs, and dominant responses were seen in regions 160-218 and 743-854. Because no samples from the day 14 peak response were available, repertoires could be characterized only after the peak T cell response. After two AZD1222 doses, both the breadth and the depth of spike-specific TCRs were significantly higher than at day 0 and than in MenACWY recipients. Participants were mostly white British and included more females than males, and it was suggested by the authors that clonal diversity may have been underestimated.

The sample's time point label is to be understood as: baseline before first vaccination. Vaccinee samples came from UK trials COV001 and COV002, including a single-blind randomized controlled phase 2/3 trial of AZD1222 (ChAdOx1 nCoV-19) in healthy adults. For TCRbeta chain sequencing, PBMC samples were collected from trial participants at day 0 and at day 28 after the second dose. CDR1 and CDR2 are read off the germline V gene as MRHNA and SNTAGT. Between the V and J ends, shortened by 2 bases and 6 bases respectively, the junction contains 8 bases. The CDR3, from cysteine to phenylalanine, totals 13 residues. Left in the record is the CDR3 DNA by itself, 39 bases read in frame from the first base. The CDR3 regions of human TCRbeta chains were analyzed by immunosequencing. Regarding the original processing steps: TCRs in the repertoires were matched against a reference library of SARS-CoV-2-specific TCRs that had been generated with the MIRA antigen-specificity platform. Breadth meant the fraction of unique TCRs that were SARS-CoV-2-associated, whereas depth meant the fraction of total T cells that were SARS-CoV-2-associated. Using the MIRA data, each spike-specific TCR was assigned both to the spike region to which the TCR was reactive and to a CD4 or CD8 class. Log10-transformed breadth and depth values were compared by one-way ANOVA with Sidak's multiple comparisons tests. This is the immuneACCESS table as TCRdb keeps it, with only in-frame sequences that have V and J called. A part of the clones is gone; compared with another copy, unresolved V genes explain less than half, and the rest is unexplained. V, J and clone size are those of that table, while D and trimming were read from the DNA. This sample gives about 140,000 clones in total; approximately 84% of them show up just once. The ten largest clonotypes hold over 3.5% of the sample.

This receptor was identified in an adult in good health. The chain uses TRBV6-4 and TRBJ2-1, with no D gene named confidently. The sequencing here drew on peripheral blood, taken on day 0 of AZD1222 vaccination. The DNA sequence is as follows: TGTGCCAGCAGTGACAGTAGGGTCAATGAGCAGTTCTTC. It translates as CASSDSRVNEQFF.